This is a list of T cell receptor beta chains from one sample in a study of read filtering for tumor transcriptome and immune sequencing. One entry per CDR3 protein, called by TCRdb with MiXCR from the reads. The table lists 25,000 or so distinct CDR3 sequences, around a fifth of them singletons. Sequencing was carried out using a population of CD138-negative cells sorted from bone marrow. These receptors were obtained from a donor older than 35 with multiple myeloma. The CDR3 runs from the conserved cysteine through the conserved F or W. A D gene is named only where the DNA matches it firmly. The size entry is marked missing in some rows and otherwise reads once, few, many or a size class.

D gene,clone size,J gene,V gene,CDR3 protein,CDR3 DNA
NA,few,TRBJ2-1,TRBV21-1,CASCKVPKSGSRPHEQFF,TGTGCCAGCTGCAAAGTACCTAAAAGCGGGAGCCGACCGCATGAGCAGTTCTTC
NA,many,TRBJ1-5,TRBV28,CRGPSRGNQPQHF,TGTCGAGGACCCTCACGGGGCAATCAGCCCCAGCATTTT
NA,many,TRBJ2-1,TRBV19,CASSTRFASSYNEQFF,TGTGCCAGTAGTACCCGGTTCGCGAGCTCCTACAATGAGCAGTTCTTC
NA,many,TRBJ1-1,TRBV7-2,CASSFRVFERDTEAFF,TGTGCCAGCAGCTTTAGGGTTTTCGAAAGGGACACTGAAGCTTTCTTT
NA,many,TRBJ2-5,TRBV19,CASSWLNQETQYF,TGTGCCAGTAGTTGGTTAAACCAAGAGACCCAGTACTTC
TRBD2,many,TRBJ2-2,TRBV7-9,CASSTMGGTSENTGELFF,TGTGCCAGCAGCACGATGGGGGGGACTAGCGAGAACACCGGGGAGCTGTTTTTT
NA,many,TRBJ2-3,TRBV2,CASRARDSVSTDTQYF,TGTGCCAGCAGAGCGAGAGACAGCGTTAGCACAGATACGCAGTATTTT
NA,many,TRBJ1-1,TRBV20-1,CSARAGGTEAFF,TGCAGTGCTAGAGCCGGGGGCACTGAAGCTTTCTTT
TRBD1,many,TRBJ2-5,TRBV29-1,CSVGTGMETQYF,TGCAGCGTTGGGACAGGGATGGAGACCCAGTACTTC
TRBD1,many,TRBJ1-1,TRBV7-9,CASSLATGGGTEAFF,TGTGCCAGCAGCTTAGCGACAGGGGGGGGCACTGAAGCTTTCTTT
NA,NA,TRBJ2-7,TRBV30,CAWRDIRGTVGSYEQYF,TGTGCCTGGAGAGATATTCGAGGGACGGTAGGCTCCTACGAGCAGTACTTC
NA,many,TRBJ1-1,TRBV14,CASSYRTGWTEAFF,TGTGCCAGCAGCTACCGGACCGGGTGGACTGAAGCTTTCTTT
TRBD2,many,TRBJ2-3,TRBV28,CASSSPGMVAGTDTQYF,TGTGCCAGCAGTTCCCCAGGGATGGTAGCGGGAACAGATACGCAGTATTTT
NA,many,TRBJ2-7,TRBV28,CASSSGTPTSYEQYF,TGTGCCAGCAGTTCTGGGACCCCAACATCCTACGAGCAGTACTTC
TRBD2,medium-sized,TRBJ2-1,TRBV4-1,CASSLGLAGEDEQFF,TGCGCCAGCAGCCTCGGACTAGCGGGAGAGGATGAGCAGTTCTTC
TRBD1,many,TRBJ2-5,TRBV6-6,CASSSDETGVETQYF,TGTGCCAGCAGTTCTGACGAAACAGGGGTCGAGACCCAGTACTTC